The T cell receptor beta chain under discussion was sequenced for a study of type 1 regulatory T cells. Study-level information: An in vitro protocol generated T-allo10, a Tr1-enriched, alloantigen-specific CD4 T cell product. Study results and caveats: Compared with non-type 1 regulatory T cells, type 1 regulatory T cells showed a more restricted TCR repertoire.

Comment on this clonotype: Its antigen is unidentified.

CDR1 is LNHNV, CDR2 YYDKDF, per germline (reference sequence). V gave up 7 bases and J gave up 4 bases, with 13 bases separating them. CDR3 length equals 14 residues. From the reads, TCRdb called clonotypes with MiXCR, one entry per CDR3 protein. There are tens of thousands of distinct CDR3 sequences in the sample; less than 25% occur only once, and 8.3% lies in the top ten. This clonotype originated in a human donor in good health. This sequence joins TRBV15 and TRBJ2-2, with a possible D match to TRBD1 (6 bases). The sequencing input was cultured type 1 regulatory T (Tr1) cells, either the whole culture or a sorted fraction (not recorded which). This chain's CDR3 is CATKPLQGTGELFF. For the CDR3, the DNA is TGTGCCACCAAACCTCTACAGGGCACCGGGGAGCTGTTTTTT.